The 12 T cell receptor beta chains presented below share a single source sample, sequenced in a study of blood T cell repertoires in COVID-19. The protocol was immunoSEQ multiplex PCR, while the TCRdb copy is restricted to in-frame clones and leaves out a portion. Here the sample spans a few hundred thousand clones, 88% being singletons. Material for sequencing was PBMCs or T cells enriched from blood (not recorded which). The source is a woman aged 18-30 years who had recovered from COVID-19.

The V gene is TRBV6-5, the J gene TRBJ1-4; 8 nucleotides match TRBD1. Germline V CDR1 and CDR2: MNHEY, SVGAGI. The V and J ends lost 5 bases and 8 bases, in that order; junction bases with no gene match: 10. This CDR3 has 15 amino acids. CDR3 protein: CASSLRGTGGEKLFF. DNA for the CDR3: TGTGCCAGCAGTCTTCGGGGGACAGGAGGGGAAAAACTGTTTTTT.

This chain joins TRBV13 and TRBJ1-2; D remains unclear. Deletions cut 5 bases from V and 4 bases from J, with 14 bases between. CDR1 PRHDT and CDR2 FYEKMQ come from the germline V gene (reference sequence). CDR3 size: 14 residues. The CDR3 loop is CASSLNPHSYGYTF. In DNA form, the CDR3 reads TGTGCCAGCAGCCTCAATCCCCACTCCTATGGCTACACCTTC.

V gene TRBV6-5 combines with J gene TRBJ1-4; unclear D gene. This CDR3 is 13 amino acids long. CDR1 is MNHEY, CDR2 SVGAGI, per germline. The V gene lost 4 bases and the J gene lost 5 bases, with 8 bases spanning the gap. CDR3: CASSLNLNEKLFF. The CDR3 DNA sequence: TGTGCCAGCAGTTTGAACCTAAATGAAAAACTGTTTTTT.

The J gene is TRBJ1-2, the V gene TRBV9; D is uncertain. The V gene's germline CDR1 is SGDLS and CDR2 YYNGEE. V dropped 0 bases and J dropped 8 bases, with 8 bases sitting between them. This CDR3 contains 12 residues. CDR3 residues: CASSVERGGYTF. In DNA form, the CDR3 reads TGTGCCAGCAGCGTAGAACGCGGAGGCTACACCTTC.

The rearrangement uses TRBV10-3 and TRBJ2-7, with 8 bases aligning to TRBD1. The J segment lost 4 bases and the V segment lost 2 bases, leaving 4 bases of the junction unmatched. CDR1 is ENHRY and CDR2 is SYGVKD in the germline V gene. CDR3 length: 14 residues. The CDR3 DNA sequence: TGTGCCATCAGTGAGCCGGACAGGGCGTACGAGCAGTACTTC. This translates into CAISEPDRAYEQYF.

The chain carries TRBV18 and TRBJ1-4; D is uncertain. V was cut by 3 bases and J by 0 bases, with 11 bases left in between. Germline-derived CDR1 and CDR2 are KGHSH and LQKENI. This CDR3 contains 16 residues. CDR3 bases: TGTGCCAGCTCACCCTCCGGGAGAACAACTAATGAAAAACTGTTTTTT. Translated, it gives CASSPSGRTTNEKLFF.

This rearrangement joins TRBV4-3 to TRBJ2-5; D is unclear. Trimming left V 1 base short and J 1 base short, with 10 bases between. The CDR3 extends over 15 amino acids. Germline lookup yields CDR1 LGHNA and CDR2 YSLEER. DNA for the CDR3: TGCGCCAGCAGCCAAGGGTCTTCGGTCCAAGAGACCCAGTACTTC. It codes for CASSQGSSVQETQYF.

This clone showed up just once. DNA for the CDR3: TGTGCCACCCTGACGAGGGGGGGAGAAAAACTGTTTTTT. This translates into CATLTRGGEKLFF. The V call is TRBV19, the J call TRBJ1-4; D might be TRBD1 (6 bases). The germline CDR1 and CDR2 sequences are LNHDA and SQIVND (reference sequence). V gave up 10 bases and J gave up 8 bases, with 17 bases separating them. CDR3 length: 13 amino acids. The variable domain in full, completed from reference TRBV19 and TRBJ1-4, reads DGGITQSPKYLFRKEGQNVTLSCEQNLNHDAMYWYRQDPGQGLRLIYYSQIVNDFQKGDIAEGYSVSREKKESFPLTVTSAQKNPTAFYLCATLTRGGEKLFFGSGTQLSVL.

The chain links TRBV19 to TRBJ1-4; 10 bases map to TRBD1. Per the germline V gene, CDR1 is LNHDA and CDR2 is SQIVND (reference sequence). V shed 6 bases and J 5 bases; nucleotides not matched to a gene: 6. The CDR3 totals 15 residues. The CDR3 loop reads CASSPMTGGNEKLFF. The CDR3 DNA sequence: TGTGCCAGTAGCCCCATGACAGGGGGCAATGAAAAACTGTTTTTT.

The rearrangement joins TRBV18 to TRBJ2-3, with 9 bases matching TRBD2. V lost 2 bases to trimming and J lost 1 base; unmatched junction nucleotides: 1. This CDR3 has 15 residues. Germline assignment: CDR1 KGHSH and CDR2 LQKENI. CDR3 protein: CASSPGGGGTDTQYF. CDR3 DNA sequence: TGTGCCAGCTCACCAGGCGGGGGGGGCACAGATACGCAGTATTTT.

This clone has more than one count but fewer than ten. The chain combines TRBV25-1 with TRBJ2-5; TRBD1 aligns across 8 bases. The CDR3 has 13 residues. Looked up from germline, CDR1 is MGHDK and CDR2 is SYGVNS. V was pared by 5 bases and J by 5 bases, with 4 bases of the junction left unmatched. Here the CDR3 reads CASSMGQVETQYF. DNA of the CDR3: TGTGCCAGCAGTATGGGACAGGTGGAGACCCAGTACTTC.

This chain uses TRBV7-3 with TRBJ1-1, with D tentatively TRBD1 (5 bases). Between the trimmed V and J ends, which lost 1 base and 0 bases, there was a span of 15 bases. The CDR3 runs 17 residues. The germline V gene has CDR1 SGHTA and CDR2 FQGTGA. This CDR3 reads CASSLNGRGWMNTEAFF. The CDR3, as DNA: TGTGCCAGCAGCTTAAACGGCCGGGGGTGGATGAACACTGAAGCTTTCTTT.